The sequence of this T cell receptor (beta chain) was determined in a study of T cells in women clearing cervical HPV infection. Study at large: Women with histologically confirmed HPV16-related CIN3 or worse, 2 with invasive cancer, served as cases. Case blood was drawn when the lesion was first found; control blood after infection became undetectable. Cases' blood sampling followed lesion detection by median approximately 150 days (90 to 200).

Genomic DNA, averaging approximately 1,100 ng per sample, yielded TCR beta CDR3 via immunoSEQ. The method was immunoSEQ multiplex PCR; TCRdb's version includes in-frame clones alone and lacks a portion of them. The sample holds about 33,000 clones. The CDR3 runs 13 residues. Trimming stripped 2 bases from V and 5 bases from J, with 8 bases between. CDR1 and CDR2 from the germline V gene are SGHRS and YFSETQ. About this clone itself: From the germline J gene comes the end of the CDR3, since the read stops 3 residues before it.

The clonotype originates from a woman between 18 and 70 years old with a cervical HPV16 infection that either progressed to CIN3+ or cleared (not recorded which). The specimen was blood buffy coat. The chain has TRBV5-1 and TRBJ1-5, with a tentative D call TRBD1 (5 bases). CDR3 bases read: TGCGCCAGCAGCTTTGACAGTGATCAGCCC. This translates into CASSFDSDQP. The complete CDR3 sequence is CASSFDSDQPQHF.